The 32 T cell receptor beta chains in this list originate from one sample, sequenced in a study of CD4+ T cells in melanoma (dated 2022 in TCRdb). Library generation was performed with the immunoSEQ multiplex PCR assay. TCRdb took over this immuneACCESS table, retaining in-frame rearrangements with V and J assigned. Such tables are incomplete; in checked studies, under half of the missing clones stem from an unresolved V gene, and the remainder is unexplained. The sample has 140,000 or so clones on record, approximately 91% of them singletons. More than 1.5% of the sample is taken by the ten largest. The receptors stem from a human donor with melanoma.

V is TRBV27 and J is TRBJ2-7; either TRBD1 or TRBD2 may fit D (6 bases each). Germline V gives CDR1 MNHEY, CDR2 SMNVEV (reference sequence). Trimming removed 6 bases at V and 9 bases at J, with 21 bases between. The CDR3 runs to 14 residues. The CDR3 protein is CASSPPGALRGQYF. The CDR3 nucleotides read TGTGCCAGCAGCCCGCCGGGGGCGCTCAGAGGGCAGTACTTC.

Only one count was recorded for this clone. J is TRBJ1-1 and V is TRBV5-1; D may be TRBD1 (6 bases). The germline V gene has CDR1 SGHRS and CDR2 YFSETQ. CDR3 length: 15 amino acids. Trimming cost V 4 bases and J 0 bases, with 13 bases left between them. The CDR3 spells CASSRGGQLNTEAFF. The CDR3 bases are TGCGCCAGCAGCCGGGGGGGCCAGTTGAACACTGAAGCTTTCTTT.

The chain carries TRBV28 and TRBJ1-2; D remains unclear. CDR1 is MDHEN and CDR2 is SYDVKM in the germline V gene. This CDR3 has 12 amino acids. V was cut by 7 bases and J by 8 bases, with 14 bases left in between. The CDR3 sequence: CASTRQIEGYTF. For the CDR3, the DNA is TGTGCCAGCACCCGCCAAATAGAAGGCTACACCTTC.

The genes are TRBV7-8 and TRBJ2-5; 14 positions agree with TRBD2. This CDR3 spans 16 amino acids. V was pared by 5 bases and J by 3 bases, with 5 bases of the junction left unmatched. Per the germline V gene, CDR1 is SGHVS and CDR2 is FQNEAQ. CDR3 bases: TGTGCCAGCAGCAACCGACTAGCGGGGGGGAAAGAGACCCAGTACTTC. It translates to CASSNRLAGGKETQYF.

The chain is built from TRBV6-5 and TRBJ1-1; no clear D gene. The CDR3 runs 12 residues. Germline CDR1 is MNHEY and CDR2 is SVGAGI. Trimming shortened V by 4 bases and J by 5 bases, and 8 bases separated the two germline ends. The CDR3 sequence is CASSSSITEAFF. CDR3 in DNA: TGTGCCAGCAGTTCCTCGATTACTGAAGCTTTCTTT.

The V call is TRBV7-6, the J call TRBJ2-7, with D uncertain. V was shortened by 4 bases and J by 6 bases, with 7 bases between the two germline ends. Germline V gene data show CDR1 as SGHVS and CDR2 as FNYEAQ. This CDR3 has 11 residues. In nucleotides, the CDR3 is TGTGCCAGCAGCTACTCCGGCGAGCAGTACTTC. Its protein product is CASSYSGEQYF.

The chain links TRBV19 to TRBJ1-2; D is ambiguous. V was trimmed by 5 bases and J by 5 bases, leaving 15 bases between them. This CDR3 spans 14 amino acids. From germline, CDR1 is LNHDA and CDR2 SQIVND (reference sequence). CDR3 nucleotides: TGTGCCAGTAGTCCCCAACAATGGGTTTATGGCTACACCTTC. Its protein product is CASSPQQWVYGYTF.

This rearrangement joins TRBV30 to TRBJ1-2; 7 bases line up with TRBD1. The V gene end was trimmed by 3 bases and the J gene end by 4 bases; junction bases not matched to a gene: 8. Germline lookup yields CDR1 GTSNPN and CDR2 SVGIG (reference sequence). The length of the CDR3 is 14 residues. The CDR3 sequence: CAWRTPGQTYGYTF. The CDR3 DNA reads TGTGCCTGGAGGACACCGGGACAGACCTATGGCTACACCTTC.

The CDR3 sequence: CASSVTGGNQPQHF. CDR3 sequence (DNA): TGTGCCAGCAGCGTTACAGGAGGAAATCAGCCCCAGCATTTT. This chain links TRBV6-1 with TRBJ1-5; a possible D gene is TRBD1 (5 bases). The CDR3 length is 14 residues. V shed 6 bases and J shed 4 bases, with 13 bases lying between them. Germline loops: CDR1 MNHNS, CDR2 SASEGT.

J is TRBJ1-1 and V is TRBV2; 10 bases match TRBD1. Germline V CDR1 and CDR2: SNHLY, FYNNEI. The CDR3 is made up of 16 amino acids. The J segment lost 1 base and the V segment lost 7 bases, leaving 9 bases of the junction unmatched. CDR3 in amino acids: CASKLQTGGQNTEAFF. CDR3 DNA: TGTGCCAGCAAACTACAGACAGGGGGCCAGAACACTGAAGCTTTCTTT.

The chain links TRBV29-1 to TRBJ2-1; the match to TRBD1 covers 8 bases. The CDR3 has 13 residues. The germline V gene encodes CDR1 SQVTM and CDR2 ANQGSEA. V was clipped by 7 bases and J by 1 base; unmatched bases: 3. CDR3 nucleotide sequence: TGCAGCGCGCACAGGGGGTCCTACAATGAGCAGTTCTTC. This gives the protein CSAHRGSYNEQFF.

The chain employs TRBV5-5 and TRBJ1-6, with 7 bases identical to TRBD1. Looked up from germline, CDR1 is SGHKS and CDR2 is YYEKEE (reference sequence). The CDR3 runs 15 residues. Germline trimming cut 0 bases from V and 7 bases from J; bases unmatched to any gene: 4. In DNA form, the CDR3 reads TGTGCCAGCAGCTTGGGACAGGGAGAAAATTCACCCCTCCACTTT. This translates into CASSLGQGENSPLHF.

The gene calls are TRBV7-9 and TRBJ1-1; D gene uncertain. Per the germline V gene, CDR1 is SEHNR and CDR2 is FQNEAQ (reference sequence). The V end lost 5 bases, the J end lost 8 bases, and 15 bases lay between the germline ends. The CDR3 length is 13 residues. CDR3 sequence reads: CASSRRPGSEAFF. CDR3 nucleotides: TGTGCCAGCAGCAGACGACCTGGCTCAGAAGCTTTCTTT.

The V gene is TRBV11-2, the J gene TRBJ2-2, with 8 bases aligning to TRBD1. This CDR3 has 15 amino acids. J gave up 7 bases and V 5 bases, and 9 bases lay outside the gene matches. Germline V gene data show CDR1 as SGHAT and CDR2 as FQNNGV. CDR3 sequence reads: CASSPRDRISGELFF. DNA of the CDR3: TGTGCCAGCAGCCCCAGGGACAGGATAAGCGGGGAGCTGTTTTTT.

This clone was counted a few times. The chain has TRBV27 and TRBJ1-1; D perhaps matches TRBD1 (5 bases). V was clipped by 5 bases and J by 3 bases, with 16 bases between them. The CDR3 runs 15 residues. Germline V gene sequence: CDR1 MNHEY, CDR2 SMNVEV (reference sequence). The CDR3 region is CASSKQGVGDTEAFF. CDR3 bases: TGTGCCAGCAGTAAACAAGGGGTGGGGGACACTGAAGCTTTCTTT.

The CDR3 DNA sequence: TGTGCCACCCGAAGAGGGGCATCTGGAAACACCATATATTTT. This gives the protein CATRRGASGNTIYF. The chain employs TRBV27 and TRBJ1-3; D perhaps matches TRBD1 (5 bases). There are 14 residues in the CDR3. CDR1 MNHEY and CDR2 SMNVEV come from the germline V gene (reference sequence). V lost 10 bases, J lost 1 base, and 14 bases lay in between.

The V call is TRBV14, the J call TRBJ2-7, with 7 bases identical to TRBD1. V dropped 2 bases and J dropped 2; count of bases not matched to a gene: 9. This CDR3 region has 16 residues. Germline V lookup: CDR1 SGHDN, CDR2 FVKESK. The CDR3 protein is CASSQFPRTGPYEQYF. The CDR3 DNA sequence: TGTGCCAGCAGCCAATTCCCCCGGACAGGACCCTACGAGCAGTACTTC.

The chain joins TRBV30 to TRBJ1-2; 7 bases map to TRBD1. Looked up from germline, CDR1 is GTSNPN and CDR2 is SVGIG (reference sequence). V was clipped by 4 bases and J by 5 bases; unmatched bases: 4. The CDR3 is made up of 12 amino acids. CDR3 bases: TGTGCCTGGACGTTGGGACAGTATGGCTACACCTTC. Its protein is CAWTLGQYGYTF.

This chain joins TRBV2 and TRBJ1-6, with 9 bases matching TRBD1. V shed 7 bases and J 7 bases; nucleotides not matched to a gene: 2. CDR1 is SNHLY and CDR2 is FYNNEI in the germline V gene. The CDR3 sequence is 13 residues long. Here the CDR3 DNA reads TGTGCCAGCAATGACAGGGGGAATTCACCCCTCCACTTT. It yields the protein CASNDRGNSPLHF. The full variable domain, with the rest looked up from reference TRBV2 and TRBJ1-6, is EPEVTQTPSHQVTQMGQEVILRCVPISNHLYFYWYRQILGQKVEFLVSFYNNEISEKSEIFDDQFSVERPDGSNFTLKIRSTKLEDSAMYFCASNDRGNSPLHFGNGTRLTVT.

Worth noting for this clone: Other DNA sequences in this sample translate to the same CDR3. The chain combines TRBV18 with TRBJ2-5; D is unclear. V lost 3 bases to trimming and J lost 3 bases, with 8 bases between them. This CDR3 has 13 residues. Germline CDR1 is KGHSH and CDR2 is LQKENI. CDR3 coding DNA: TGTGCCAGCTCACCGGGCTTAAAAGAGACCCAGTACTTC. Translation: CASSPGLKETQYF.

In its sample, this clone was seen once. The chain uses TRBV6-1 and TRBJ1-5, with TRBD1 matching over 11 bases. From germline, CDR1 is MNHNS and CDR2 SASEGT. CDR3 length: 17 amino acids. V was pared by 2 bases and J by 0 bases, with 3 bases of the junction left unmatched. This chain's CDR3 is CASSERTGGFSNQPQHF. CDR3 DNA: TGTGCCAGCAGTGAAAGGACAGGGGGCTTTAGCAATCAGCCCCAGCATTTT.

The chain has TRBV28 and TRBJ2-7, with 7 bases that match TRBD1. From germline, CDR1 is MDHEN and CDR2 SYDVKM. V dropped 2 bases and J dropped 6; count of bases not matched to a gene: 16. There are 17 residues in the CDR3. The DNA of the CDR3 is TGTGCCAGCAGTTTAATTTCTGGGACAGACCTTCCCTTCGAGCAGTACTTC. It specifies CASSLISGTDLPFEQYF.

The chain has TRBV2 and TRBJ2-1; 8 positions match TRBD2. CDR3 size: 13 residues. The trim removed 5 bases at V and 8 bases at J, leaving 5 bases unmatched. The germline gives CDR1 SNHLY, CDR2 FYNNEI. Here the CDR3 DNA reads TGTGCCAGCAGTCCGGGACTAGGCTATGAGCAGTTCTTC. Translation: CASSPGLGYEQFF.

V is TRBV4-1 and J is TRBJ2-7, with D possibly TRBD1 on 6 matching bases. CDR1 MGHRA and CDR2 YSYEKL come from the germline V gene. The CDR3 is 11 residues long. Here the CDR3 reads CASSQERQGTV. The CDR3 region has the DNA TGCGCCAGCAGCCAAGAACGGCAGGGGACGGTC.

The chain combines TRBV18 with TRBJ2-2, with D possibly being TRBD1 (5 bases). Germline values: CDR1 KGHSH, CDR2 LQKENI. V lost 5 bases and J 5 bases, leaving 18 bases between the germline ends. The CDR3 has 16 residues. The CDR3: CASSEEGGALTGELFF. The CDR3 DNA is TGTGCCAGCTCAGAAGAAGGTGGGGCGTTGACCGGGGAGCTGTTTTTT.

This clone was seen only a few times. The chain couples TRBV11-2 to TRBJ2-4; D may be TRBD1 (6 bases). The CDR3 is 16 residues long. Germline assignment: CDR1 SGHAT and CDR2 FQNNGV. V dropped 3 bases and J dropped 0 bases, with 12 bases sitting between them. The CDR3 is CASSFGGFLAKNIQYF. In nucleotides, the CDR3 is TGTGCCAGCAGCTTTGGGGGCTTCTTAGCCAAAAACATTCAGTACTTC.

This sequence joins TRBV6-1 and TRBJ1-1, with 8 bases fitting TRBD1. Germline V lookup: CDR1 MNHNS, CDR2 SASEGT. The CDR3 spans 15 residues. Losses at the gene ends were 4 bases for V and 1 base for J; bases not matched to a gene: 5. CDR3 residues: CASSATGTGNTEAFF. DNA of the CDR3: TGTGCCAGCAGTGCAACCGGGACAGGGAACACTGAAGCTTTCTTT.

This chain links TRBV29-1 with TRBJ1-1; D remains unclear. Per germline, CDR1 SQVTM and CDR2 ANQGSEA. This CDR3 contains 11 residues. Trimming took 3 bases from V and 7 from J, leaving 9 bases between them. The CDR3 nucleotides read TGCAGCGTTGAGGCAGCATATGAAGCTTTCTTT. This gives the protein CSVEAAYEAFF.

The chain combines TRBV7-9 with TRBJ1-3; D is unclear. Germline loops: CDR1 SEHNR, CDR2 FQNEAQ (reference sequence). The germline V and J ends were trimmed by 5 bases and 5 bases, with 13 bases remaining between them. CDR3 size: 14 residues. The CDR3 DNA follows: TGTGCCAGCAGCACCCCGGGAGTACGAAACACCATATATTTT. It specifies CASSTPGVRNTIYF.

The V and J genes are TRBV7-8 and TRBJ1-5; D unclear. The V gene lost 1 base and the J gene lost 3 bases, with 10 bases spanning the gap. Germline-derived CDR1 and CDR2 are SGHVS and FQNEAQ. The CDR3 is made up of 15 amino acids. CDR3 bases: TGTGCCAGCAGCTTAGGTCTTACCGTCAATCAGCCCCAGCATTTT. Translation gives CASSLGLTVNQPQHF.

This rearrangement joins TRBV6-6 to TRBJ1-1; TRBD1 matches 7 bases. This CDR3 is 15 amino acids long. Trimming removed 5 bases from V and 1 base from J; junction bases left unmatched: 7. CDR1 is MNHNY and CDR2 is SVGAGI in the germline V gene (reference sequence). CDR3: CASSTHGTENTEAFF. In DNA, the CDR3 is TGTGCCAGCAGTACCCATGGGACAGAGAACACTGAAGCTTTCTTT.

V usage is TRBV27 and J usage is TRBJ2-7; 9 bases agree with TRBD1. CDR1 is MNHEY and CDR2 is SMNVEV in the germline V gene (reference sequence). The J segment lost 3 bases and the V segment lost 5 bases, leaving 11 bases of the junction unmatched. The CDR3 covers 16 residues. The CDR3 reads CASSNLIRDRVYEQYF. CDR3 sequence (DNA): TGTGCCAGCAGTAACCTGATCCGGGACAGGGTCTACGAGCAGTACTTC.